Below are 30 T cell receptor beta chains sequenced from a single sample in a study of patients and donors after allogeneic stem cell transplantation. TCRdb re-analysed the RT-PCR reads in MiXCR, keeping a single row per CDR3 protein. The table has approximately 1,600 distinct CDR3 sequences, approximately 17% seen once; the top ten hold 58%. Specimen: blood, either unsorted or a sorted T cell fraction (not recorded which). The receptor source for this set is a human donor who was either an allogeneic HSCT recipient or a stem cell or donor lymphocyte infusion donor (not recorded which). It is not recorded whose cells these are; they may come from a transplant donor.

This clonotype showed up many times. One end of the junction does not line up with germline, which may come from a read error. This CDR3 reads CASSRIGTASVF. CDR3 in DNA: TGTGCCAGCAGCCGAATCGGCACAGCATCGGTCTTC. The chain uses TRBV7-8 and TRBJ2-1; D call uncertain. This CDR3 is 12 amino acids long. Germline V CDR1 and CDR2: SGHVS, FQNEAQ.

This clonotype is labeled medium-sized. The chain joins TRBV20-1 to TRBJ1-2, with TRBD1 as a possible D gene (5 bases). The CDR3 loop spans 12 amino acids. V was shortened by 2 bases and J by 4 bases, with 8 bases between the two germline ends. Germline loops: CDR1 DFQATT, CDR2 SNEGSKA (reference sequence). The CDR3 sequence: CSARQGSYGYTF. CDR3 nucleotides: TGCAGTGCTAGACAGGGATCCTATGGCTACACCTTC.

This clonotype counts as large. V is TRBV4-3 and J is TRBJ2-5; maybe TRBD1 (6 bases). The CDR3 has 16 amino acids. Trimming shortened V by 0 bases and J by 4 bases, and 15 bases separated the two germline ends. The V gene's germline CDR1 is LGHNA and CDR2 YSLEER. The CDR3 coding sequence is TGCGCCAGCAGCCAAGATAGGGGGTCTAACAGAGAGACCCAGTACTTC. Amino acids: CASSQDRGSNRETQYF.

Judged by abundance, this clonotype is medium-sized (0.01 to 0.1%). This rearrangement joins TRBV20-1 to TRBJ2-1; 11 nucleotides agree with TRBD2. Looked up from germline, CDR1 is DFQATT and CDR2 is SNEGSKA (reference sequence). This CDR3 spans 16 amino acids. V lost 4 bases to trimming and J lost 8 bases; unmatched junction nucleotides: 13. The CDR3 spells CSATDPTSGRLDEQFF. CDR3 coding DNA: TGCAGTGCTACCGACCCCACTAGCGGGAGATTGGATGAGCAGTTCTTC.

By share, this clonotype counts as medium-sized. The V gene is TRBV20-1, the J gene TRBJ2-1; no clear D. V lost 0 bases, J lost 3 bases, and 9 bases lay in between. CDR1 is DFQATT, CDR2 SNEGSKA, per germline (reference sequence). There are 14 residues in the CDR3. CDR3 sequence (DNA): TGCAGTGCTAGAGATGGTGTGGGCTACAATGAGCAGTTCTTC. Translation gives CSARDGVGYNEQFF.

In its sample, this clonotype was seen many times. J is TRBJ1-2 and V is TRBV5-1; D is unresolved. Germline V gene data show CDR1 as SGHRS and CDR2 as YFSETQ. CDR3 length: 16 residues. Trimming shortened V by 0 bases and J by 2 bases, and 14 bases separated the two germline ends. DNA for the CDR3: TGCGCCAGCAGCTTGGTGATTGTGGGGTTCAACTATGGCTACACCTTC. Translating gives CASSLVIVGFNYGYTF. Combining the CDR3 with reference TRBV5-1 and TRBJ1-2 gives the whole variable domain KAGVTQTPRYLIKTRGQQVTLSCSPISGHRSVSWYQQTPGQGLQFLFEYFSETQRNKGNFPGRFSGRQFSNSRSEMNVSTLELGDSALYLCASSLVIVGFNYGYTFGSGTRLTVV.

By share, this clonotype ranks as medium-sized (0.01 to 0.1%). This sequence joins TRBV6-5 and TRBJ2-7; 12 bases fit TRBD1. The CDR3 length is 14 residues. In germline, CDR1 is MNHEY, CDR2 SVGAGI. The junction had 1 base not matched to a gene; V was cut back by 2 bases and J by 5 bases. The DNA for the CDR3 is TGTGCCAGCAGTTACGGGACAGGGGGCGACGAGCAGTACTTC. Protein product: CASSYGTGGDEQYF.

This clonotype is labeled large. V gene TRBV7-9 combines with J gene TRBJ1-2; weak D call: TRBD1 (5 bases). CDR3 size: 14 residues. Germline V gene data show CDR1 as SEHNR and CDR2 as FQNEAQ (reference sequence). V lost 8 bases and J lost 4, with 17 bases in between. The CDR3 is CASAVFRGPYGYTF. Here the CDR3 DNA reads TGTGCCAGCGCAGTTTTTCGGGGCCCCTATGGCTACACCTTC.

This clonotype is medium-sized by share. The chain couples TRBV9 to TRBJ2-7; the D gene is possibly TRBD1 (6 bases). CDR1 SGDLS and CDR2 YYNGEE come from the germline V gene. The CDR3 is 16 residues long. Trimming removed 0 bases from V and 1 base from J, with 14 bases in between. CDR3 sequence reads: CASSVEAWTESYEQYF. The CDR3 DNA follows: TGTGCCAGCAGCGTAGAGGCATGGACAGAATCCTACGAGCAGTACTTC.

The chain joins TRBV6-1 to TRBJ1-6; a possible D gene is TRBD1 (5 bases). Germline V gene sequence: CDR1 MNHNS, CDR2 SASEGT. Trimming cost V 5 bases and J 1 base, with 9 bases left between them. CDR3 size: 15 residues. CDR3 protein: CASSTQGSYNSPLHF. The CDR3 DNA sequence: TGTGCCAGCAGTACCCAGGGTTCCTATAATTCACCCCTCCACTTT.

In its sample, this clonotype was seen a few times. The chain has TRBV5-4 and TRBJ2-5; 7 nucleotides agree with TRBD2. Germline-derived CDR1 and CDR2 are SGHNT and YYREEE (reference sequence). The length of the CDR3 is 16 residues. Trimming at V came to 3 bases and at J to 1 base, leaving 9 bases not matched to a gene. CDR3 sequence reads: CASSSFSSGFQETQYF. CDR3 sequence (DNA): TGTGCCAGCAGCTCCTTTTCTAGCGGCTTCCAAGAGACCCAGTACTTC.

Comments on this clonotype: A read error is likely here: a far larger clone is one base away. V is TRBV6-9 and J is TRBJ2-1; no definite D call. Germline lookup yields CDR1 MNHGY and CDR2 SVAAGI. The CDR3 is 15 amino acids. The chain's CDR3 is CASSYGHDSYSEQFF. In DNA form, the CDR3 reads TGTGCCAGCAGTTATGGGCACGATTCGTACAGTGAGCAGTTCTTC.

This clonotype was detected a few times. The chain recombines TRBV20-1 with TRBJ1-2; TRBD1 is a possible D gene (6 bases). CDR3 length equals 18 residues. V shed 0 bases and J shed 8 bases, with 28 bases lying between them. Looked up from germline, CDR1 is DFQATT and CDR2 is SNEGSKA (reference sequence). The CDR3 sequence: CSARDDKRQAIPILGYTF. The CDR3, as DNA: TGCAGTGCTAGAGATGACAAAAGACAGGCCATCCCAATATTAGGCTACACCTTC.

This clonotype is medium-sized by share. The chain carries TRBV24-1 and TRBJ1-4; D unresolved. The length of the CDR3 is 19 residues. The germline V gene encodes CDR1 KGHDR and CDR2 SFDVKD. The V and J ends lost 7 bases and 0 bases respectively, with 23 bases between them. This chain's CDR3 is CATRNRPTQLHATNEKLFF. DNA for the CDR3: TGTGCCACCAGAAACCGCCCTACGCAGCTACATGCAACTAATGAAAAACTGTTTTTT.

This clonotype came up many times. The chain combines TRBV20-1 with TRBJ2-7; D is perhaps TRBD1 (5 bases). The germline V gene has CDR1 DFQATT and CDR2 SNEGSKA (reference sequence). The length of the CDR3 is 14 residues. Trimming took off 0 bases at V and 5 bases at J, with 14 bases between the two ends. This CDR3 reads CSARDAGIRNEQYF. The CDR3 nucleotides are TGCAGTGCTAGAGATGCAGGGATAAGGAACGAGCAGTACTTC.

This clonotype was recorded at least ten times. V usage is TRBV4-2 and J usage is TRBJ1-2, with D possibly TRBD1 on 5 matching bases. Trimming removed 0 bases at V and 4 bases at J, with 9 bases between. CDR3 size: 14 residues. CDR1 LGHNA and CDR2 YNFKEQ come from the germline V gene. The CDR3 protein is CASSQDGGAYGYTF. For the CDR3, the DNA is TGTGCCAGCAGCCAAGATGGAGGGGCCTATGGCTACACCTTC.

The V gene is TRBV5-6, the J gene TRBJ2-1; D possibly uses TRBD1 or TRBD2 (6 bases each). Trimming took 0 bases from V and 5 from J, leaving 15 bases between them. Germline lookup yields CDR1 SGHDT and CDR2 YYEEEE. This CDR3 region has 16 residues. The CDR3 sequence is CASSLDEGGDNNEQFF. CDR3 sequence (DNA): TGTGCCAGCAGCTTGGATGAGGGCGGGGACAACAATGAGCAGTTCTTC. Full variable domain (remainder filled in from reference TRBV5-6 and TRBJ2-1): DAGVTQSPTHLIKTRGQQVTLRCSPKSGHDTVSWYQQALGQGPQFIFQYYEEEERQRGNFPDRFSGHQFPNYSSELNVNALLLGDSALYLCASSLDEGGDNNEQFFGPGTRLTVL.

This clonotype was found once. V and J are TRBV7-2 and TRBJ1-2; D perhaps matches TRBD1 (5 bases). Trimming cost V 7 bases and J 1 base, with 16 bases left between them. The CDR3 has 15 amino acids. Germline lookup yields CDR1 SGHTA and CDR2 FQGNSA. CDR3 sequence reads: CASTLTETVNYGYTF. In DNA form, the CDR3 reads TGTGCCAGCACCCTAACGGAGACAGTTAACTATGGCTACACCTTC. Together with reference TRBV7-2 and TRBJ1-2, the CDR3 gives the full variable domain: GAGVSQSPSNKVTEKGKDVELRCDPISGHTALYWYRQSLGQGLEFLIYFQGNSAPDKSGLPSDRFSAERTGGSVSTLTIQRTQQEDSAVYLCASTLTETVNYGYTFGSGTRLTVV.

Regarding this clonotype: Possible read error: a much larger clone is one base away. The rearrangement uses TRBV7-3 and TRBJ2-3, with 11 bases lining up with TRBD2. This CDR3 region has 17 residues. CDR1 and CDR2 (germline): SGHTA, FQGTGA. The CDR3 coding sequence is TGTGACAGCAGCTTATTCCCTACTAGCGGGAGAGGGTATACGCAGTATTTT. Its translation: CDSSLFPTSGRGYTQYF.

This clonotype is classed as medium-sized. The chain couples TRBV4-3 to TRBJ1-3; D ambiguous. Trimming removed 1 base at V and 0 bases at J, with 7 bases between. This CDR3 is 15 amino acids long. CDR1 and CDR2 from the germline V gene are LGHNA and YSLEER. CDR3 protein: CASSQGLSSGNTIYF. In DNA, the CDR3 is TGCGCCAGCAGCCAAGGACTTAGCTCTGGAAACACCATATATTTT.

CDR3 protein: CASSFEREKVKNIQYF. CDR3 nucleotide sequence: TGTGCCAGCAGTTTCGAGCGGGAGAAGGTCAAAAACATTCAGTACTTC. The chain recombines TRBV28 with TRBJ2-4, with 8 bases matching TRBD2. CDR1 and CDR2 from the germline V gene are MDHEN and SYDVKM. Germline trimming cut 3 bases from V and 3 bases from J; bases unmatched to any gene: 7. CDR3 length equals 16 residues.

The chain links TRBV5-1 to TRBJ2-7, with TRBD1 matching over 8 bases. The CDR3 is 16 amino acids. Trimming cost V 0 bases and J 0 bases; bases outside gene matches: 5. Germline CDR1 SGHRS, CDR2 YFSETQ. The CDR3 region is CASSLARQGISYEQYF. Here the CDR3 DNA reads TGCGCCAGCAGCTTGGCCCGACAGGGGATCTCCTACGAGCAGTACTTC.

This clonotype was seen more than once but under ten times. The chain couples TRBV5-5 to TRBJ2-3, with D perhaps TRBD1 or TRBD2 (6 bases each). The V and J ends lost 2 bases and 0 bases respectively, with 16 bases between them. The CDR3 is made up of 17 amino acids. Looked up from germline, CDR1 is SGHKS and CDR2 is YYEKEE (reference sequence). The CDR3, as DNA: TGTGCCAGCAGCTTCCGAGTTGGGGGGCGAAGCACAGATACGCAGTATTTT. Protein product: CASSFRVGGRSTDTQYF.

This clonotype was found many times. V and J are TRBV5-1 and TRBJ2-7; D might be TRBD2 (6 bases). CDR3 size: 13 residues. V gave up 6 bases and J gave up 5 bases, with 15 bases separating them. Germline V gene data show CDR1 as SGHRS and CDR2 as YFSETQ. The CDR3 coding sequence is TGCGCCAGCACTTCGGGGGATTTCGACGAGCAGTACTTC. This gives the protein CASTSGDFDEQYF.

This clonotype is labeled medium-sized. The chain recombines TRBV10-3 with TRBJ1-1; D unresolved. This CDR3 contains 13 residues. V was shortened by 2 bases and J by 1 base, with 5 bases between the two germline ends. Looked up from germline, CDR1 is ENHRY and CDR2 is SYGVKD. The chain's CDR3 is CAISERRNTEAFF. The CDR3, as DNA: TGTGCCATCAGTGAGCGTAGGAACACTGAAGCTTTCTTT.

The chain joins TRBV7-2 to TRBJ2-1; no clear D gene. This CDR3 contains 13 residues. Trimming shortened V by 5 bases and J by 0 bases, and 5 bases separated the two germline ends. CDR1 is SGHTA, CDR2 FQGNSA, per germline. The CDR3 loop is CASSLSSYNEQFF. CDR3 coding DNA: TGTGCCAGCAGCCTGAGCTCCTACAATGAGCAGTTCTTC.

This clonotype is medium-sized. This chain links TRBV3-1 with TRBJ2-5; the D gene could be TRBD1 or TRBD2 (6 bases each). Germline V gene lookup returns CDR1 LGHDT and CDR2 YNNKEL (reference sequence). Trimming stripped 4 bases from V and 1 base from J, with 19 bases between. This CDR3 contains 17 residues. CDR3 DNA sequence: TGTGCCAGCAGCCCAGAGGGGGGTAGAGGGGGCCAAGAGACCCAGTACTTC. Translating gives CASSPEGGRGGQETQYF.

This clonotype appeared many times. This chain connects TRBV20-1 to TRBJ1-6; D perhaps matches TRBD1 (5 bases). CDR3 length: 13 residues. Trimming left V 5 bases short and J 10 bases short, with 15 bases between. The germline CDR1 and CDR2 sequences are DFQATT and SNEGSKA (reference sequence). The DNA of the CDR3 is TGCAGTGCTGAAAGGGACCCCGGGTCACCCCTCCACTTT. Translated: CSAERDPGSPLHF.

This clonotype was picked up many times. This CDR3 reads CASSIGTRGYEQYF. CDR3 DNA sequence: TGTGCCAGCAGCATCGGGACACGGGGGTACGAGCAGTACTTC. The rearrangement links TRBV11-2 to TRBJ2-7; D may correspond to TRBD1 or TRBD2 (6 bases each). V lost 5 bases and J lost 4, with 15 bases in between. CDR1 and CDR2 from the germline V gene are SGHAT and FQNNGV. CDR3 length: 14 residues. Full variable domain (missing parts from reference TRBV11-2 and TRBJ2-7): EAGVAQSPRYKIIEKRQSVAFWCNPISGHATLYWYQQILGQGPKLLIQFQNNGVVDDSQLPKDRFSAERLKGVDSTLKIQPAKLEDSAVYLCASSIGTRGYEQYFGPGTRLTVT.

This clonotype was detected ten times or more. The chain joins TRBV5-5 to TRBJ1-2; 10 bases are a match to TRBD1. CDR3 length: 14 amino acids. The V gene's germline CDR1 is SGHKS and CDR2 YYEKEE (reference sequence). V lost 0 bases, J lost 8 bases, and 4 bases stayed unmatched. The CDR3 loop is CASSLGGQGRGYTF. The CDR3 DNA reads as TGTGCCAGCAGCTTGGGGGGACAGGGGAGAGGCTACACCTTC.